A single sample gave rise to the 16 T cell receptor beta chains below, sequenced in a study of blood T cell repertoires in COVID-19. Produced via immunoSEQ multiplex PCR; TCRdb's table is partial and in-frame only. The sample holds 180,000 or so clones; approximately 80% are singletons and the top ten take around an eighth. The sequenced sample was peripheral blood. These receptors all come from a man aged 50 to 60 who had recovered from COVID-19.

The chain has TRBV7-3 and TRBJ1-2; no firm D call. Per germline, CDR1 SGHTA and CDR2 FQGTGA. Trimming shortened V by 5 bases and J by 2 bases, and 18 bases separated the two germline ends. The CDR3 covers 16 residues. CDR3 nucleotide sequence: TGTGCCAGCAGCCCCGGTGACGGAGACGGAAACTATGGCTACACCTTC. Translated: CASSPGDGDGNYGYTF.

There are a few counts of this clone. The J gene is TRBJ2-7, the V gene TRBV5-4, with TRBD1 identical over 8 bases. This CDR3 has 15 amino acids. Germline V gene lookup returns CDR1 SGHNT and CDR2 YYREEE (reference sequence). V was clipped by 0 bases and J by 4 bases; unmatched bases: 6. This CDR3 is CASSLGDRGIYEQYF. In nucleotides, the CDR3 is TGTGCCAGCAGCTTGGGAGACAGGGGAATATACGAGCAGTACTTC.

The V and J genes are TRBV10-3 and TRBJ2-7, with D unclear. CDR3 length: 12 residues. Between the trimmed V and J ends, which lost 0 bases and 8 bases, there was a span of 8 bases. CDR1 is ENHRY and CDR2 is SYGVKD in the germline V gene. The CDR3 DNA follows: TGTGCCATCAGTGAGTCGTTCAAGCAGCAGTACTTC. Its translation is CAISESFKQQYF.

The chain links TRBV28 to TRBJ2-3; D might be TRBD1 (6 bases). The germline V gene has CDR1 MDHEN and CDR2 SYDVKM. This CDR3 has 13 amino acids. V lost 5 bases to trimming and J lost 5 bases, with 11 bases between them. The CDR3, as DNA: TGTGCCAGCAGTGTAACAGGGCGAGATACGCAGTATTTT. Its protein is CASSVTGRDTQYF.

In its sample, this clone was seen once. V usage is TRBV5-1 and J usage is TRBJ2-7, with D maybe TRBD2 (5 bases). CDR3 length: 13 amino acids. The V end was cut by 3 bases, the J end by 2 bases, with 9 bases between. Per the germline V gene, CDR1 is SGHRS and CDR2 is YFSETQ. The CDR3 here is CASSSDGAYEQYF. In nucleotides, the CDR3 is TGCGCCAGCAGCTCGGACGGGGCCTACGAGCAGTACTTC. The full variable domain, completed using reference TRBV5-1 and TRBJ2-7, is KAGVTQTPRYLIKTRGQQVTLSCSPISGHRSVSWYQQTPGQGLQFLFEYFSETQRNKGNFPGRFSGRQFSNSRSEMNVSTLELGDSALYLCASSSDGAYEQYFGPGTRLTVT.

The rearrangement joins TRBV7-2 to TRBJ1-2; 7 bases map to TRBD1. The CDR3 totals 14 residues. Trimming cost V 5 bases and J 4 bases; bases outside gene matches: 7. Germline V CDR1 and CDR2: SGHTA, FQGNSA. This CDR3 is CASSDRQGLYGYTF. DNA for the CDR3: TGTGCCAGCAGCGACAGACAGGGTCTCTATGGCTACACCTTC.

The V and J genes are TRBV5-1 and TRBJ2-3; D might be TRBD1 (6 bases). Trimming shortened V by 1 base and J by 1 base, and 13 bases separated the two germline ends. Germline values: CDR1 SGHRS, CDR2 YFSETQ. This CDR3 contains 16 residues. CDR3 DNA sequence: TGCGCCAGCAGCTTGTACTCAGGGGATGGCACAGATACGCAGTATTTT. Amino acid sequence: CASSLYSGDGTDTQYF.

The CDR3 DNA reads as TGTGCCAGTAAGCCAGGAGCGGGAAGTAAAGAGACCCAGTACTTC. Protein sequence: CASKPGAGSKETQYF. The gene calls are TRBV5-4 and TRBJ2-5; TRBD2 matches 7 bases. Germline V gene data show CDR1 as SGHNT and CDR2 as YYREEE (reference sequence). The CDR3 totals 15 residues. Trimming cost V 8 bases and J 3 bases; bases outside gene matches: 13.

This clone turned up a few times. The chain is built from TRBV27 and TRBJ1-2, with TRBD1 matching 8 bases. V trimming: 4 bases; J trimming: 4 bases; junction bases outside the gene matches: 8. CDR1 is MNHEY and CDR2 is SMNVEV in the germline V gene (reference sequence). The CDR3 loop spans 15 amino acids. In nucleotides, the CDR3 is TGTGCCAGCAGTTGGTCCCAGGGGGCAGGCTATGGCTACACCTTC. This encodes CASSWSQGAGYGYTF.

The chain employs TRBV7-9 and TRBJ2-1, with a possible D match to TRBD1 (6 bases). V dropped 5 bases and J dropped 4 bases, with 15 bases sitting between them. This CDR3 comprises 15 residues. From germline, CDR1 is SEHNR and CDR2 FQNEAQ (reference sequence). The CDR3 coding sequence is TGTGCCAGCAGCCCAACCCATGGACAGTACAATGAGCAGTTCTTC. It specifies CASSPTHGQYNEQFF.

This chain links TRBV7-9 with TRBJ2-7; D unresolved. CDR3 length: 11 amino acids. V lost 5 bases and J lost 0, with 2 bases in between. Per germline, CDR1 SEHNR and CDR2 FQNEAQ (reference sequence). CDR3 loop: CASSRSYEQYF. As DNA, the CDR3 is TGTGCCAGCAGCCGCTCCTACGAGCAGTACTTC. Complete variable domain (other parts from reference TRBV7-9 and TRBJ2-7): DTGVSQNPRHKITKRGQNVTFRCDPISEHNRLYWYRQTLGQGPEFLTYFQNEAQLEKSRLLSDRFSAERPKGSFSTLEIQRTEQGDSAMYLCASSRSYEQYFGPGTRLTVT.

CDR3 DNA sequence: TGTGCCAGTAGTCCCCTCTCAGGGAACCATCAGCCCCAGCATTTT. Translation gives CASSPLSGNHQPQHF. The chain carries TRBV19 and TRBJ1-5; maybe TRBD1 (5 bases). The CDR3 length is 15 residues. Trimming left V 5 bases short and J 5 bases short, with 16 bases between. Germline V gives CDR1 LNHDA, CDR2 SQIVND (reference sequence).

The V gene is TRBV11-3, the J gene TRBJ2-5, with 10 bases matching TRBD2. The CDR3 has 17 amino acids. Unmatched junction bases numbered 10, after V lost 2 bases and J lost 4 bases. Germline values: CDR1 SGHNT, CDR2 YENEEA. The CDR3, as DNA: TGTGCCAGCAGCTTAACGCCTAGCGGGAGCGGGGGAGAGACCCAGTACTTC. The encoded protein is CASSLTPSGSGGETQYF.

This rearrangement joins TRBV2 to TRBJ2-1; TRBD2 matches 9 bases. Germline CDR1 reads SNHLY; CDR2 reads FYNNEI. The CDR3 consists of 15 residues. V lost 1 base to trimming and J lost 6 bases; unmatched junction nucleotides: 4. CDR3 loop: CASSEVREGGNEQFF. Here the CDR3 DNA reads TGTGCCAGCAGTGAAGTGCGGGAGGGCGGCAATGAGCAGTTCTTC.

A note on this clone: This may arise from a read error, as a much more abundant clone is one base away. This rearrangement joins TRBV4-1 to TRBJ1-3; no clear D. This CDR3 spans 20 amino acids. Germline values: CDR1 MGHRA, CDR2 YSYEKL. Between the trimmed V and J ends, which lost 3 bases and 5 bases, there was a span of 29 bases. Here the CDR3 DNA reads TGCGCCAGCAGCCAGCGGGGTGGAAGGGAAAGCTACACTGTGAGAAACACCATATATTTT. This sequence encodes CASSQRGGRESYTVRNTIYF.

The V gene is TRBV6-1, the J gene TRBJ1-1; a possible D gene is TRBD1 (6 bases). Germline V lookup: CDR1 MNHNS, CDR2 SASEGT. This CDR3 spans 17 amino acids. V was trimmed by 1 base and J by 6 bases, leaving 21 bases between them. CDR3 loop: CASSEGRQVRRNAEAFF. DNA for the CDR3: TGTGCCAGCAGTGAAGGGAGACAGGTTCGCCGCAATGCTGAAGCTTTCTTT.